This record looks at one T cell receptor beta chain sequence and its context. This record belongs to a study of T cells after yellow fever vaccination. TCRdb processed the 5' RACE reads anew with MiXCR; each CDR3 protein has one entry. This repertoire shows about 300,000 distinct CDR3 sequences, 7.5% to 9.5% found once; its top ten account for 3% to 3.5%. The CDR3 runs 16 residues. Germline-derived CDR1 and CDR2 are KGHDR and SFDVKD. With V trimmed by 7 bases and J by 3 bases, 9 bases remained unmatched. This sequence originates from a man younger than 35 who received the YFV17D yellow fever vaccine. The material sequenced was CD4+ T cells sorted from PBMCs, taken 5 days after the yellow fever booster vaccination. This rearrangement joins TRBV24-1 to TRBJ2-5; 11 nucleotides line up with TRBD1. The CDR3 bases are TGTGCCACCAGCAAAACAGGGACAGGGGGAAAAGAGACCCAGTACTTC. It translates to CATSKTGTGGKETQYF.